This T cell receptor beta chain was observed in a study of post-analysis software for immune sequencing data. Study-wide findings and caveats: Strong same-batch co-clustering of samples appeared with F measure clustering. Controls' normalized Chao1 diversity significantly exceeded that of multiple sclerosis patients. About five TRBV segments were more frequent in patients than controls; TRBV5-6, TRBV5-1 and TRBV20-1 belonged to this group.

This clonotype turned up a few times. The antigen remains unidentified. The germline V gene encodes CDR1 SGDLS and CDR2 YYNGEE. The CDR3 contains 13 residues. V shed 0 bases and J shed 2 bases, with 6 bases lying between them. The TCR beta cDNA libraries contained unique molecular identifiers. TCRdb analysed the PCR reads with MiXCR anew, one entry per CDR3 protein. Among fewer than 600,000 distinct CDR3 sequences listed, nearly 45% were seen once. The specimen sequenced was blood. The receptor's source is a girl under 18 with multiple sclerosis. The genes are TRBV9 and TRBJ2-7, with D unclear. This chain's CDR3 is CASSVGVAYEQYF. The CDR3 region has the DNA TGTGCCAGCAGCGTAGGGGTCGCCTACGAGCAGTACTTC.